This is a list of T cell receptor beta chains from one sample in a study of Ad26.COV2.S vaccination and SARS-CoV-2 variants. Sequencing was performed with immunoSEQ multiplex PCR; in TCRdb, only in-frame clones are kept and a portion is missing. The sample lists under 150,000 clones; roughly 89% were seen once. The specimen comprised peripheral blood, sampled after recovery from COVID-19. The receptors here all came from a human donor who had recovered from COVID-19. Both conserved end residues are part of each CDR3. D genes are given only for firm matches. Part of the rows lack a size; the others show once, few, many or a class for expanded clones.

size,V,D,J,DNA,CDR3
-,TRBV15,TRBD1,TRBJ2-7,TGTGCCACCAGCAGAGGGTGGGGGACAGCGGAATCCTACGAGCAGTACTTC,CATSRGWGTAESYEQYF
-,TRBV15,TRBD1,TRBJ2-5,TGTGCCACCAGCAGAGAAAAAGGGGGCCCTAACGCAGAGACCCAGTACTTC,CATSREKGGPNAETQYF
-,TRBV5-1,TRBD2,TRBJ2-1,TGCGCCAGCAGATCCCCCTTTCAGCGGGGGTACAATGAGCAGTTCTTC,CASRSPFQRGYNEQFF
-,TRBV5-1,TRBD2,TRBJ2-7,TGCGCCAGCAGCCCTGCGGGGGGCGGCTACGAGCAGTACTTC,CASSPAGGGYEQYF
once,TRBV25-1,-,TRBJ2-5,TGTGCCAGCAGTGGATCCGACAGAGAAGAGACCCAGTACTTC,CASSGSDREETQYF
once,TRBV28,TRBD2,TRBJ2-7,TGTGCCAGCAGCCCCGGGGGACTAGCGGGGGGGAGGTCCTACGAGCAGTACTTC,CASSPGGLAGGRSYEQYF
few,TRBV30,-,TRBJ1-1,TGTGCCTGGAGTGTACAGGGGAACACTGAAGCTTTCTTT,CAWSVQGNTEAFF
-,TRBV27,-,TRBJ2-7,TGTGCCAGCGGACCGTCTTGGCACCTCTACGAGCAGTACTTC,CASGPSWHLYEQYF
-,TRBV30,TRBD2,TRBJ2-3,TGTGCCTGGAGTGTACGAATAGCGGGGGGCACAGATACGCAGTATTTT,CAWSVRIAGGTDTQYF
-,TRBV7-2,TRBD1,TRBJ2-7,TGTGCCAGCAGCTTAGCGACAGGGGTTGGCGAGCAGTACTTC,CASSLATGVGEQYF
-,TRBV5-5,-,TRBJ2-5,TGTGCCAGCAGCTGGGGGAACCAAGAGACCCAGTACTTC,CASSWGNQETQYF
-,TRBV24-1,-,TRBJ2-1,TGTGCCACCAGTGATTTGGGCAACAGCAATGAGCAGTTCTTC,CATSDLGNSNEQFF
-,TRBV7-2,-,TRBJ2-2,TGTGCCAGCAGCCTAGGACAGCACACCGGGGAGCTGTTTTTT,CASSLGQHTGELFF
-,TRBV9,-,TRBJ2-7,TGTGCCAATAGAGACCCACCTGGCAGGTTTAACGAGCAGTACTTC,CANRDPPGRFNEQYF
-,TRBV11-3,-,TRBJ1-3,TGTGCCAGCAGCCGGCCCCGGGCTGGAAACACCATATATTTT,CASSRPRAGNTIYF
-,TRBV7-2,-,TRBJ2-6,TGTGCCAGCAGTACTTATTACTCTGGGGCCAACGTCCTGACTTTC,CASSTYYSGANVLTF
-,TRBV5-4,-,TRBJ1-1,TGTGCCAGCAGCTTGTTCTTAGTCGGGACTGAAGCTTTCTTT,CASSLFLVGTEAFF
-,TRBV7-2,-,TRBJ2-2,TGTGCCAGCAGGGGGCGGGAACAGAACACCGGGGAGCTGTTTTTT,CASRGREQNTGELFF
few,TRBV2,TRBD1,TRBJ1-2,TGTGCCACCGACAGGGCTACGCTTAACTATGGCTACACCTTC,CATDRATLNYGYTF
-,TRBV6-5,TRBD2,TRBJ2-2,TGTGCCAGCAAGGCGGGGGGGCCCGGGGAGCTGTTTTTT,CASKAGGPGELFF
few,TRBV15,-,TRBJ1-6,TGTGCCACCAGCAGAGCCGGGAGGACAGCTCCCCTCCACTTT,CATSRAGRTAPLHF
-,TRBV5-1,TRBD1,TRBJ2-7,TGCGCCAGCAGCTTAGGGACAGGGTTAATGGGCGAGCAGTACTTC,CASSLGTGLMGEQYF
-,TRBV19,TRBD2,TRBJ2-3,TGTGCCAGTAGTATTCGGGGGGGCGGCCCAGATACGCAGTATTTT,CASSIRGGGPDTQYF
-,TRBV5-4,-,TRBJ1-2,TGTGCCAGCAGCCCGGTCGGCCGTTGGGGCTATGGCTACACCTTC,CASSPVGRWGYGYTF
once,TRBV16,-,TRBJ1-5,TGTGCCAGCAGCCAATCGGAAGGGGGGGCCCAGCATTTT,CASSQSEGGAQHF
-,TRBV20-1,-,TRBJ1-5,TGCAGTGCTAGTAGCAGGAATAATAATCAGCCCCAGCATTTT,CSASSRNNNQPQHF
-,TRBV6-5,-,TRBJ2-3,TGTGCCAGCAGCTCGGATACGCAGTATTTT,CASSSDTQYF
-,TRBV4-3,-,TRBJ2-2,TGCGCCAGCAGCCAAGGCATTCCCTCGAACACCGGGGAGCTGTTTTTT,CASSQGIPSNTGELFF
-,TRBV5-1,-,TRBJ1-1,TGCGCCAGCAGCTCGATGATGAACACTGAAGCTTTCTTT,CASSSMMNTEAFF
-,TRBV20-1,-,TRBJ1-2,TGCAGTGCTGGGACATCTTATGGCTACACCTTC,CSAGTSYGYTF
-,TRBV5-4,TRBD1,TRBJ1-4,TGTGCCAGCAGCGCGGGACAGGCGGGGGAAAAACTGTTTTTT,CASSAGQAGEKLFF
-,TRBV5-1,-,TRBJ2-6,TGCGCCAGCAGCGAGAACGGAATAGCTGGGGCCAACGTCCTGACTTTC,CASSENGIAGANVLTF
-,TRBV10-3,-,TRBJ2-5,TGTGCCTCGGGGCCCGGTGGGACCCAGTACTTC,CASGPGGTQYF
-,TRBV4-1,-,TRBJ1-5,TGCGCCAGCAGCCAACGAGGCAGGGAGGATCAGCCCCAGCATTTT,CASSQRGREDQPQHF
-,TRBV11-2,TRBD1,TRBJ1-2,TGTGCCAGCAGCCCGCCTATTGGGACAGATATCTATGGCTACACCTTC,CASSPPIGTDIYGYTF
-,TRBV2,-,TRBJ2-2,TGTGCCAAAGGACAGTCGAACACCGGGGAGCTGTTTTTT,CAKGQSNTGELFF
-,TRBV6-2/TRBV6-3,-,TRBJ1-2,TGTGCCAGCAGTTCCGCCGGGCCGAACTATGGCTACACCTTC,CASSSAGPNYGYTF
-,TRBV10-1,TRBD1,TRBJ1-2,TGCGCCAGCAGGGACCGGGACAGGGAATACGGCTACACCTTC,CASRDRDREYGYTF
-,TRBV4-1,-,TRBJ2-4,TGCGCCAGCAGCCATACAGACTCAGGGTCTGTTCAGTACTTC,CASSHTDSGSVQYF
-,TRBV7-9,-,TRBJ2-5,TGTGCCAGCAGCCGCCCGGGTCTCGAAGAGACCCAGTACTTC,CASSRPGLEETQYF
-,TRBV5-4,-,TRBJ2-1,TGTGCCAGCAGCTTGGGTCCGGGGAGCAACTACAATGAGCAGTTCTTC,CASSLGPGSNYNEQFF
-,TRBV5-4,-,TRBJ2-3,TGTGCCAGCAGCTCGCGGGCCCTAGGGGCTAACACAGATACGCAGTATTTT,CASSSRALGANTDTQYF
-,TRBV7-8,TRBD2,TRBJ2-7,TGTGCCAGCAGCTCCGCTGTGGAGCGGGGGGCTTACGAGCAGTACTTC,CASSSAVERGAYEQYF
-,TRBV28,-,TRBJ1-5,TGTGCCAGCGCGTACAGGGTTAGCAATCAGCCCCAGCATTTT,CASAYRVSNQPQHF
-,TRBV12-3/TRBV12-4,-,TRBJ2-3,TGTGCCAGCAGTTTATCCCAGCATACGCAGTATTTT,CASSLSQHTQYF
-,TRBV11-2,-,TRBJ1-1,TGTGCCAGCAGCTCTGGACTGCACCTTGAAGCTTTCTTT,CASSSGLHLEAFF
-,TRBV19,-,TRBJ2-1,TGTGCCAGTAGTATTAGGGCAGGGAAGTACAATGAGCAGTTCTTC,CASSIRAGKYNEQFF
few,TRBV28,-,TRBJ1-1,TGTGCCACCCGAAGTGGGTCTGTAACACCAGTTTTT,CATRSGSVTPVF
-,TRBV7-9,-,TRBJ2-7,TGTGCCAGCAGCTTAGCAGGGGGTGGCTCCTACGAGCAGTACTTC,CASSLAGGGSYEQYF
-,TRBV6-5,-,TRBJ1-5,TGTGCCAGCACACTTGGTTGGGACCAGCCCCAGCATTTT,CASTLGWDQPQHF
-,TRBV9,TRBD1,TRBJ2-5,TGTGCCAGCAGCTCACTGACAGGGGGGGAGACCCAGTACTTC,CASSSLTGGETQYF
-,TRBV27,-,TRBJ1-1,TGTGCCAGCAGTCCACAGCTATTGAACACTGAAGCTTTCTTT,CASSPQLLNTEAFF
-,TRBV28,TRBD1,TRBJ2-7,TGTGCCAGCATCTCCAGGGACAGGGGTTACGAGCAGTACTTC,CASISRDRGYEQYF
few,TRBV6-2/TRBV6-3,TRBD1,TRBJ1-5,TGTGCCAGCAGTTCAATCGGGACAGGGAATCAGCCCCAGCATTTT,CASSSIGTGNQPQHF
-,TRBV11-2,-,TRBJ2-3,TGTGCCAGCAGCTTAGCGACCACAGGGCTTTCAGATACGCAGTATTTT,CASSLATTGLSDTQYF